These 26 T cell receptor beta chains share one sample of origin, sequenced in a study of blood T cell repertoires in COVID-19. Assay used: immunoSEQ multiplex PCR; TCRdb lists only in-frame clones, some missing. The sample has 150,000 to 200,000 clones, around 86% seen once. The material sequenced was peripheral blood. Receptors were obtained from a woman under 40 with active or convalescent COVID-19.

This chain uses TRBV19 with TRBJ1-6, with D hard to call. The V gene lost 3 bases and the J gene lost 0 bases, with 6 bases spanning the gap. CDR1 is LNHDA, CDR2 SQIVND, per germline (reference sequence). This CDR3 spans 15 amino acids. Written as DNA, the CDR3 is TGTGCCAGTAGTATGAGGAGCTCCTATAATTCACCCCTCCACTTT. Its translation is CASSMRSSYNSPLHF.

The rearrangement uses TRBV29-1 and TRBJ2-1; the D gene is possibly TRBD2 (7 bases). The CDR3 loop spans 13 amino acids. The V gene lost 4 bases and the J gene lost 8 bases, with 15 bases spanning the gap. Germline V CDR1 and CDR2: SQVTM, ANQGSEA. The CDR3 DNA is TGCAGCGTTGCCGGGGGGCCGAGCCATGAGCAGTTCTTC. It specifies CSVAGGPSHEQFF.

The rearrangement links TRBV27 to TRBJ2-1; D may be TRBD1 (5 bases). Germline CDR1 and CDR2: MNHEY and SMNVEV (reference sequence). This CDR3 spans 12 amino acids. V was shortened by 6 bases and J by 8 bases, with 11 bases between the two germline ends. DNA for the CDR3: TGTGCCAGCAGACGCCAGGGCCATGAGCAGTTCTTC. Its protein product is CASRRQGHEQFF.

This chain uses TRBV7-8 with TRBJ1-1; D possibly corresponds to TRBD1 (6 bases). The CDR3 sequence is 16 residues long. Trimming cost V 5 bases and J 3 bases, with 19 bases left between them. Per the germline V gene, CDR1 is SGHVS and CDR2 is FQNEAQ. The CDR3 nucleotides are TGTGCCAGCAGCCCTGGACAGCTACCGATCGACACTGAAGCTTTCTTT. Translating it yields CASSPGQLPIDTEAFF. The full variable domain, completed using reference TRBV7-8 and TRBJ1-1, is GAGVSQSPRYKVAKRGQDVALRCDPISGHVSLFWYQQALGQGPEFLTYFQNEAQLDKSGLPSDRFFAERPEGSVSTLKIQRTQQEDSAVYLCASSPGQLPIDTEAFFGQGTRLTVV.

The chain combines TRBV19 with TRBJ1-4, with 9 bases lining up with TRBD1. V dropped 6 bases and J dropped 6; count of bases not matched to a gene: 8. The CDR3 is 15 amino acids. CDR1 and CDR2 from the germline V gene are LNHDA and SQIVND (reference sequence). The CDR3 loop is CASRPGTGLDEKLFF. The CDR3 DNA reads as TGTGCCAGTAGGCCCGGGACAGGGTTGGATGAAAAACTGTTTTTT.

The V call is TRBV4-1, the J call TRBJ2-1; possible D gene TRBD2, 5 bases. The CDR3 length is 17 residues. V lost 1 base and J lost 0, with 13 bases in between. Germline-derived CDR1 and CDR2 are MGHRA and YSYEKL. This CDR3 is CASSQVSGKSSYNEQFF. The DNA for the CDR3 is TGCGCCAGCAGCCAAGTTTCGGGAAAAAGCTCCTACAATGAGCAGTTCTTC.

The chain joins TRBV18 to TRBJ2-1; 8 nucleotides align to TRBD1. Germline-derived CDR1 and CDR2 are KGHSH and LQKENI. The CDR3 runs to 15 residues. J gave up 8 bases and V 0 bases, and 6 bases lay outside the gene matches. In DNA, the CDR3 is TGTGCCAGCTCACCACCCGGACAGGGTGGGTATGAGCAGTTCTTC. It encodes CASSPPGQGGYEQFF.

The table lists this clone with a count of one. J is TRBJ1-2 and V is TRBV19, with D perhaps TRBD1 (6 bases). Germline V gene sequence: CDR1 LNHDA, CDR2 SQIVND (reference sequence). V lost 2 bases and J 5 bases, leaving 12 bases between the germline ends. This CDR3 has 14 amino acids. CDR3 in DNA: TGTGCCAGTAGTATACGGGCAGGGGAGTATGGCTACACCTTC. It is translated as CASSIRAGEYGYTF.

CDR3 sequence: CASSYSNQLGSRLYQETQYF. The CDR3 DNA follows: TGTGCCAGCAGTTACTCGAATCAACTAGGGTCCCGCTTATACCAAGAGACCCAGTACTTC. The chain links TRBV6-2 or TRBV6-3 to TRBJ2-5; D may be TRBD2 (5 bases). This CDR3 is built from 20 residues. V dropped 0 bases and J dropped 0 bases, with 23 bases sitting between them. CDR1 and CDR2 from the germline V gene are MNHEY and SVGEGT.

The rearrangement joins TRBV11-3 to TRBJ2-1, with 10 bases fitting TRBD2. Trimming at V came to 4 bases and at J to 4 bases, leaving 7 bases not matched to a gene. Germline CDR1 reads SGHNT; CDR2 reads YENEEA. The CDR3 sequence is 16 residues long. This CDR3 is CASSSQREGRYNEQFF. The CDR3 nucleotides are TGTGCCAGCAGCTCCCAGCGGGAGGGTAGGTACAATGAGCAGTTCTTC.

The V and J genes are TRBV30 and TRBJ1-5, with a weak D call TRBD1 (6 bases). Trimming took 4 bases from V and 5 from J, leaving 15 bases between them. In germline, CDR1 is GTSNPN, CDR2 SVGIG (reference sequence). The CDR3 sequence is 14 residues long. The CDR3, as DNA: TGTGCCTGGATGGCGGCAGGGGTCGATCAGCCCCAGCATTTT. It specifies CAWMAAGVDQPQHF.

This clone was counted a single time. The chain joins TRBV18 to TRBJ1-4; 7 bases fit TRBD1. V lost 3 bases and J lost 7; bases outside the gene matches: 11. Germline CDR1 reads KGHSH; CDR2 reads LQKENI. The CDR3 covers 16 residues. The CDR3 here is CASSPTGAAPREKLFF. DNA of the CDR3: TGTGCCAGCTCACCTACAGGGGCCGCGCCCCGTGAAAAACTGTTTTTT.

The chain links TRBV10-2 to TRBJ2-2, with TRBD2 identical over 12 bases. V gave up 4 bases and J gave up 6 bases; unmatched junction bases: 3. Germline V gene data show CDR1 as WSHSY and CDR2 as SAAADI. The CDR3 covers 15 residues. The CDR3 loop is CASSASSGGAGELFF. The CDR3 bases are TGCGCCAGCAGTGCCTCTAGCGGGGGGGCCGGGGAGCTGTTTTTT.

The V call is TRBV18, the J call TRBJ1-1; 7 bases align to TRBD1. With V trimmed by 6 bases and J by 4 bases, 8 bases remained unmatched. The CDR3 extends over 14 amino acids. Germline V CDR1 and CDR2: KGHSH, LQKENI. The CDR3 DNA sequence: TGTGCCAGCTCGGACTCAGGGGGTATCACTGAAGCTTTCTTT. Protein: CASSDSGGITEAFF. Full variable domain (rest looked up from reference TRBV18 and TRBJ1-1): NAGVMQNPRHLVRRRGQEARLRCSPMKGHSHVYWYRQLPEEGLKFMVYLQKENIIDESGMPKERFSAEFPKEGPSILRIQQVVRGDSAAYFCASSDSGGITEAFFGQGTRLTVV.

V and J are TRBV10-1 and TRBJ2-1; 11 bases map to TRBD2. This CDR3 is 17 amino acids long. Looked up from germline, CDR1 is WNHNN and CDR2 is SYGVQD (reference sequence). V shed 2 bases and J 5 bases; nucleotides not matched to a gene: 8. The CDR3 sequence is CASSEGLAGGWNNEQFF. CDR3 DNA: TGCGCCAGCAGTGAGGGCCTAGCGGGAGGCTGGAACAATGAGCAGTTCTTC.

The V gene is TRBV7-6, the J gene TRBJ2-1; 14 bases fit TRBD2. Per the germline V gene, CDR1 is SGHVS and CDR2 is FNYEAQ. V was clipped by 6 bases and J by 10 bases; unmatched bases: 8. The CDR3 totals 15 residues. CDR3 nucleotide sequence: TGTGCCAGCAGTCCCGGACTAGCGGGGGGCCTCGAGCAGTTCTTC. Protein sequence: CASSPGLAGGLEQFF. The full variable domain, with the rest looked up from reference TRBV7-6 and TRBJ2-1, is GAGVSQSPRYKVTKRGQDVALRCDPISGHVSLYWYRQALGQGPEFLTYFNYEAQQDKSGLPNDRFSAERPEGSISTLTIQRTEQRDSAMYRCASSPGLAGGLEQFFGPGTRLTVL.

V usage is TRBV11-3 and J usage is TRBJ2-1; D call uncertain. Trimming cost V 2 bases and J 13 bases, with 15 bases left between them. Germline assignment: CDR1 SGHNT and CDR2 YENEEA. The CDR3 has 13 amino acids. This chain's CDR3 is CASSLTLTAGQFF. CDR3 coding DNA: TGTGCCAGCAGCTTAACCCTAACGGCAGGACAGTTCTTC.

V and J are TRBV11-2 and TRBJ1-1; 8 nucleotides match TRBD1. CDR1 is SGHAT, CDR2 FQNNGV, per germline. The CDR3 is 15 residues long. V lost 4 bases and J lost 2; bases outside the gene matches: 6. The DNA for the CDR3 is TGTGCCAGCAGCTCCTGGACAGGGACAAACACTGAAGCTTTCTTT. This encodes CASSSWTGTNTEAFF.

A single count supports this clone. The chain couples TRBV5-5 to TRBJ2-1, with 10 bases that match TRBD2. Germline CDR1 and CDR2: SGHKS and YYEKEE (reference sequence). The ends lost 2 bases at V and 9 bases at J; junction bases unmatched: 11. The CDR3 extends over 16 amino acids. For the CDR3, the DNA is TGTGCCAGCAGCTTCGCCCCTAGCGGGGGTTCGGGTGAGCAGTTCTTC. Encoded protein: CASSFAPSGGSGEQFF.

This rearrangement joins TRBV5-4 to TRBJ2-7; D may be TRBD1 (6 bases). Trimming cost V 4 bases and J 4 bases, with 12 bases left between them. The CDR3 runs 13 residues. CDR1 and CDR2 (germline): SGHNT, YYREEE (reference sequence). The CDR3 is CASSLGTPYEQYF. CDR3 sequence (DNA): TGTGCCAGCAGCCTAGGGACACCATACGAGCAGTACTTC.

The J gene is TRBJ1-5, the V gene TRBV28; weak D call: TRBD1 (6 bases). In germline, CDR1 is MDHEN, CDR2 SYDVKM. V lost 8 bases to trimming and J lost 4 bases, with 12 bases between them. The CDR3 is 13 residues long. Here the CDR3 reads CASRRQVNQPQHF. The CDR3 DNA follows: TGTGCCAGCCGTCGACAGGTAAATCAGCCCCAGCATTTT.

The chain couples TRBV19 to TRBJ1-2; tentatively, D is TRBD1 (6 bases). The CDR3 length is 14 residues. Germline V lookup: CDR1 LNHDA, CDR2 SQIVND (reference sequence). V lost 6 bases and J lost 8, with 19 bases in between. CDR3 DNA sequence: TGTGCCAGTAGCACGCAAACAGGGCTCGGGGGCTACACCTTC. It codes for CASSTQTGLGGYTF.

This chain uses TRBV24-1 with TRBJ2-2, with a tentative D call TRBD1 (6 bases). Germline loops: CDR1 KGHDR, CDR2 SFDVKD. Trimming cost V 4 bases and J 1 base, with 15 bases left between them. This CDR3 has 17 amino acids. In DNA, the CDR3 is TGTGCCACCAGTGAGGCAGGGGACCCTTTGAACACCGGGGAGCTGTTTTTT. Translating it yields CATSEAGDPLNTGELFF.

The rearrangement joins TRBV5-1 to TRBJ2-3, with 9 nucleotides matching TRBD1. The CDR3 runs to 14 residues. CDR1 and CDR2 (germline): SGHRS, YFSETQ. With 7 bases clipped from V and 0 bases from J, the junction kept 3 bases outside the gene matches. The CDR3 coding sequence is TGCGCCAGCGACAGGGGGTCTAGCACAGATACGCAGTATTTT. The encoded protein is CASDRGSSTDTQYF.

The V gene is TRBV19, the J gene TRBJ1-2, with 8 bases identical to TRBD1. V lost 8 bases and J lost 2; bases outside the gene matches: 13. Germline values: CDR1 LNHDA, CDR2 SQIVND (reference sequence). This CDR3 is 16 amino acids long. The CDR3 DNA reads TGTGCCAGTCTTGGACAGGGCCGCACCTACAACTATGGCTACACCTTC. It is translated as CASLGQGRTYNYGYTF.

The sample holds one count of this clone. V gene TRBV11-2 combines with J gene TRBJ1-2; D is unresolved. Trimming cost V 4 bases and J 7 bases, with 19 bases left between them. Germline CDR1 and CDR2: SGHAT and FQNNGV. The length of the CDR3 is 15 residues. The CDR3 sequence is CASSSLDSQFRGYTF. In nucleotides, the CDR3 is TGTGCCAGCAGCTCGCTCGATAGCCAGTTCCGTGGCTACACCTTC.